Reported below is one TCR beta chain. Its antigen remains unidentified. The sample is drawn from a study of T cell responses to AZD1222 COVID-19 vaccine. Study conclusions and caveats: Baseline testing showed seropositivity in only a handful of AZD1222 recipients. Per reports, nearly half of all spike-specific TCRs target regions that are unmutated in variants.

Repertoires were generated with immunoSEQ multiplex PCR, while TCRdb's copy carries only in-frame clones and drops some. Among fewer than 120,000 clones, roughly 90% were seen once, and the ten largest hold less than 2.5%. Between the trimmed V and J ends, which lost 4 bases and 5 bases, there was a span of 15 bases. The CDR3 runs to 15 residues. Germline CDR1 and CDR2: MGHRA and YSYEKL. Sequencing used peripheral blood, obtained 28 days after the second AZD1222 dose. The V gene is TRBV4-1, the J gene TRBJ1-5, with D hard to call. This TCR was sampled from an adult who received the AZD1222 COVID-19 vaccine. The CDR3 loop is CASSPSVHIYQPQHF. The CDR3 region has the DNA TGCGCCAGCAGCCCAAGTGTTCACATTTATCAGCCCCAGCATTTT.